These 8 T cell receptor beta chains originate from one sample sequenced in a study of regulatory T cells in long-lasting Graves disease. Time point here: persistent/refractory GD, antithyroid drugs over 5 years with positive TRAb. There was RNA extracted from PBMCs, and the TCR library was made from it. The authors built TCR beta libraries using iRepertoire HTBI primers and Arm-PCR of CDR3 regions. TCRdb re-called the multiplex PCR reads through MiXCR, storing one row per CDR3 protein. The sample holds fewer than 450,000 distinct CDR3 sequences; around 20% are singletons and the top ten take roughly 20%. Sequences were derived from peripheral blood mononuclear cells (PBMCs), sampled when the disease was refractory, from a patient treated with antithyroid drugs. These receptors came from a female donor with Graves disease.

CDR3 sequence (DNA): TGTGCCAGCAGCTTAGCGGAGGGAACGATTGGTGACCAGTACTTC. This translates into CASSLAEGTIGDQYF. J is TRBJ2-5 and V is TRBV7-6; TRBD2 is a possible D gene (6 bases). This CDR3 comprises 15 residues. The germline V and J ends were trimmed by 0 bases and 10 bases, with 18 bases remaining between them. Germline-derived CDR1 and CDR2 are SGHVS and FNYEAQ. Together with reference TRBV7-6 and TRBJ2-5, the CDR3 gives the full variable domain: GAGVSQSPRYKVTKRGQDVALRCDPISGHVSLYWYRQALGQGPEFLTYFNYEAQQDKSGLPNDRFSAERPEGSISTLTIQRTEQRDSAMYRCASSLAEGTIGDQYFGPGTRLLVL.

V is TRBV3-1 and J is TRBJ2-2; D not certain. V lost 2 bases, J lost 6 bases, and 4 bases lay in between. Germline CDR1 reads LGHDT; CDR2 reads YNNKEL (reference sequence). This CDR3 spans 12 amino acids. The CDR3 loop is CASSQRSGELFF. CDR3 bases: TGTGCCAGCAGCCAAAGGTCCGGGGAGCTGTTTTTT.

This clonotype was detected a few times. The rearrangement links TRBV28 to TRBJ1-1; weak D call: TRBD1 (5 bases). From germline, CDR1 is MDHEN and CDR2 SYDVKM. The V end lost 6 bases, the J end lost 0 bases, and 23 bases lay between the germline ends. The CDR3 length is 18 residues. CDR3 region: CASSRRGRWGILNTEAFF. CDR3 coding DNA: TGTGCCAGCAGCCGGCGGGGCCGTTGGGGTATTTTGAACACTGAAGCTTTCTTT.

The rearrangement joins TRBV9 to TRBJ1-2; D possibly corresponds to TRBD1 (5 bases). This CDR3 contains 14 residues. CDR1 and CDR2 from the germline V gene are SGDLS and YYNGEE. Trimming shortened V by 4 bases and J by 4 bases, and 14 bases separated the two germline ends. CDR3 protein: CASSYQGETYGYTF. In nucleotides, the CDR3 is TGTGCCAGCAGCTACCAAGGGGAAACCTATGGCTACACCTTC.

The chain couples TRBV6-1 to TRBJ1-1, with D maybe TRBD1 (5 bases). The CDR3 has 14 amino acids. CDR1 and CDR2 (germline): MNHNS, SASEGT. V shed 5 bases and J shed 2 bases, with 12 bases lying between them. CDR3 protein: CASSKGTGNTEAFF. In nucleotides, the CDR3 is TGTGCCAGCAGTAAAGGGACGGGAAACACTGAAGCTTTCTTT.

This clonotype appeared many times. This chain joins TRBV3-1 and TRBJ1-2; no clear D. Per germline, CDR1 LGHDT and CDR2 YNNKEL (reference sequence). V lost 1 base to trimming and J lost 0 bases, with 9 bases between them. This CDR3 spans 15 amino acids. In nucleotides, the CDR3 is TGTGCCAGCAGCCAAGTGCCAGATCCTAACTATGGCTACACCTTC. Translation: CASSQVPDPNYGYTF.

The rearrangement links TRBV9 to TRBJ2-2, with D perhaps matching TRBD1 or TRBD2 (7 bases each). V lost 7 bases and J 0 bases, leaving 13 bases between the germline ends. The CDR3 has 15 amino acids. CDR1 and CDR2 from the germline V gene are SGDLS and YYNGEE. The CDR3, as DNA: TGTGCCAGCGACAGGGAGGGGACGAACACCGGGGAGCTGTTTTTT. Residues: CASDREGTNTGELFF.

A few counts support this clonotype. The genes are TRBV29-1 and TRBJ1-1; D gene unclear. Trimming pared 3 bases from V and 6 bases from J, leaving 17 bases between. Germline CDR1 and CDR2: SQVTM and ANQGSEA. This CDR3 is built from 14 residues. Here the CDR3 DNA reads TGCAGCGTTGATGTGGACCCACCTAACGCTGAAGCTTTCTTT. Its protein product is CSVDVDPPNAEAFF. The complete variable domain, with remaining parts taken from reference TRBV29-1 and TRBJ1-1, reads SAVISQKPSRDICQRGTSLTIQCQVDSQVTMMFWYRQQPGQSLTLIATANQGSEATYESGFVIDKFPISRPNLTFSTLTVSNMSPEDSSIYLCSVDVDPPNAEAFFGQGTRLTVV.